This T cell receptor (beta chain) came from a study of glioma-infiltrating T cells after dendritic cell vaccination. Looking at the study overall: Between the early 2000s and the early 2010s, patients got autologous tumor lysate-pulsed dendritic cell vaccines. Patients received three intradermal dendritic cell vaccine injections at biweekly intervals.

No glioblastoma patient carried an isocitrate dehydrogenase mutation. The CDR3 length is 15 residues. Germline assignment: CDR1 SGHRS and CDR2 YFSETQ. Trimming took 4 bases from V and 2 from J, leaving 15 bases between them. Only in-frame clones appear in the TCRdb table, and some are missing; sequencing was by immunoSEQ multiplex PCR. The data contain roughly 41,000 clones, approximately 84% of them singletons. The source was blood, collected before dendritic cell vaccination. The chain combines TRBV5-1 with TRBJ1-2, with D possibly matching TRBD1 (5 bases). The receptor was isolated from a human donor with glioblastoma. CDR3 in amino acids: CASSPGHLLNYGYTF. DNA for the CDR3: TGCGCCAGCAGCCCTGGACACCTTTTAAACTATGGCTACACCTTC.